A selection of T cell receptor beta chains follows, all from one sample in a study of OX40 agonist ivuxolimab in advanced cancers. The repertoire was sequenced with immunoSEQ multiplex PCR; TCRdb's copy has only in-frame clones and lacks some. The repertoire includes under 140,000 clones, approximately 89% of them detected once, and around 0.26% sits in the top ten. The specimen was CD4+ or CD8+ T cells sorted from blood, collected in a trial of the OX40 agonist ivuxolimab. The source of these receptors is an adult with an advanced solid tumor such as melanoma, head and neck, liver or kidney cancer. CDR3s include the opening cysteine and the closing phenylalanine or tryptophan. D genes are given only for firm matches. Clone sizes are given selectively: once, few, many, or a class where the clone is expanded.

>-|TRBJ2-2|few|TRBV9
CASSVVGGELFF
TGTGCCAGCAGCGTAGTTGGCGGGGAGCTGTTTTTT
>TRBD1|TRBJ1-4|-|TRBV5-4
CASSAQGAREKLFF
TGTGCCAGCAGCGCCCAGGGGGCAAGGGAAAAACTGTTTTTT
>-|TRBJ1-1|-|TRBV7-3
CASSLTSREGEAFF
TGTGCCAGCAGCTTAACGTCCAGGGAAGGTGAAGCTTTCTTT
>TRBD2|TRBJ2-1|-|TRBV9
CASSVEPGGPDNEQFF
TGTGCCAGCAGCGTAGAACCGGGGGGGCCTGACAATGAGCAGTTCTTC
>TRBD2|TRBJ2-1|-|TRBV27
CASRGLAGGIRDNEQFF
TGTGCCAGCAGGGGACTAGCGGGGGGGATAAGGGACAATGAGCAGTTCTTC
>-|TRBJ2-7|-|TRBV11-2
CASSLGGTASYEQYF
TGTGCCAGCAGCCTAGGAGGGACAGCCTCCTACGAGCAGTACTTC
>-|TRBJ1-1|-|TRBV30
CAWSVGVRSAEAFF
TGTGCCTGGAGTGTAGGTGTAAGGTCAGCTGAAGCTTTCTTT
>-|TRBJ2-7|-|TRBV9
CASSVEGEQYF
TGTGCCAGCAGCGTAGAGGGAGAGCAGTACTTC
>-|TRBJ1-2|-|TRBV5-4
CASRSGPANYGYTF
TGTGCCAGCAGGTCAGGGCCGGCTAACTATGGCTACACCTTC
>-|TRBJ2-1|few|TRBV14
CASSPRQLLSISHSYNEQFF
TGTGCCAGCAGCCCCCGCCAGCTACTTTCAATAAGCCACTCCTACAATGAGCAGTTCTTC
>-|TRBJ2-2|-|TRBV6-5
CASSPTGQVTGELFF
TGTGCCAGCAGTCCCACAGGGCAGGTCACCGGGGAGCTGTTTTTT
>-|TRBJ1-2|-|TRBV10-3
CAISDLVPNYGYTF
TGTGCCATCAGTGATTTAGTACCTAACTATGGCTACACCTTC
>-|TRBJ1-5|-|TRBV19
CASSISRQDNQPQHF
TGTGCCAGTAGTATCTCGAGGCAGGACAATCAGCCCCAGCATTTT
>-|TRBJ2-5|-|TRBV30
CAWSPGLAETQYF
TGTGCCTGGAGCCCGGGGCTAGCGGAGACCCAGTACTTC
>TRBD2|TRBJ2-3|-|TRBV18
CASSPRTSGGKSTDTQYF
TGTGCCAGCTCACCCCGGACTAGCGGGGGTAAGAGCACAGATACGCAGTATTTT
>TRBD2|TRBJ2-7|-|TRBV9
CASRQSARTSGRGYEQYF
TGTGCCAGCAGGCAATCTGCCCGAACTAGCGGGAGAGGGTACGAGCAGTACTTC
>TRBD1|TRBJ1-5|few|TRBV28
CASRQGVGNQPQHF
TGTGCCAGCAGACAGGGGGTTGGCAATCAGCCCCAGCATTTT
>-|TRBJ1-1|-|TRBV19
CASRGLGGTEAFF
TGTGCCAGTAGGGGCCTAGGGGGCACTGAAGCTTTCTTT
>-|TRBJ2-7|-|TRBV4-1
CASSQRQDYEQYF
TGCGCCAGCAGCCAGCGGCAGGACTACGAGCAGTACTTC
>TRBD2|TRBJ2-1|-|TRBV6-5
CASSYEASGSHEQFF
TGTGCCAGCAGTTACGAAGCTAGCGGGAGCCATGAGCAGTTCTTC
>TRBD1|TRBJ1-6|few|TRBV7-9
CASSLRDRDNSPLHF
TGTGCCAGCAGCTTACGAGACAGGGATAATTCACCCCTCCACTTT
>-|TRBJ2-1|-|TRBV28
CASSPRGNRVFSYNEQFF
TGTGCCAGCAGTCCTAGGGGGAATCGAGTCTTCTCCTACAATGAGCAGTTCTTC
>-|TRBJ2-3|-|TRBV6-4
CAVRDPTDTQYF
TGTGCCGTCCGGGACCCCACAGATACGCAGTATTTT
>-|TRBJ1-1|-|TRBV6-4
CASKEGEGTEAFF
TGTGCCAGCAAGGAGGGAGAGGGGACTGAAGCTTTCTTT
>-|TRBJ2-1|-|TRBV29-1
CSVEIGGGPYNEQFF
TGCAGCGTTGAAATAGGAGGGGGCCCCTACAATGAGCAGTTCTTC
>TRBD1|TRBJ1-2|-|TRBV6-1
CASSEGRGGYGYTF
TGTGCCAGCAGTGAAGGCAGGGGGGGCTATGGCTACACCTTC
>-|TRBJ2-7|many|TRBV18
CASSPKGPYEQYF
TGTGCCAGCTCACCAAAGGGGCCCTACGAGCAGTACTTC
>TRBD2|TRBJ2-1|once|TRBV7-9
CASSLEGSGYNEQFF
TGTGCCAGCAGCTTAGAGGGTAGCGGGTACAATGAGCAGTTCTTC
>TRBD1|TRBJ1-4|-|TRBV5-1
CASSYTQGAGEKLFF
TGCGCCAGCAGCTATACACAGGGGGCGGGAGAAAAACTGTTTTTT
>TRBD1|TRBJ1-5|-|TRBV30
CAWSRNRGGIRYSNQPQHF
TGTGCCTGGAGTAGAAACAGGGGTGGTATTCGGTATAGCAATCAGCCCCAGCATTTT
>-|TRBJ1-5|-|TRBV28
CASSLDTNQPQHF
TGTGCCAGCAGTTTAGACACCAATCAGCCCCAGCATTTT
>-|TRBJ2-7|-|TRBV7-2
CASSLARAYEQYF
TGTGCCAGCAGCTTGGCCCGGGCCTACGAGCAGTACTTC
>-|TRBJ2-7|-|TRBV30
CAWSQTPLRTLKSKQYF
TGTGCCTGGAGTCAAACACCTCTCCGGACACTCAAGAGTAAGCAGTACTTC
>-|TRBJ1-1|once|TRBV27
CASSLKSTTGAFF
TGTGCCAGCAGCCTGAAGTCAACGACGGGAGCTTTCTTT
>-|TRBJ1-2|-|TRBV19
CASSIDQGGNYGYTF
TGTGCCAGTAGTATAGATCAAGGGGGTAACTATGGCTACACCTTC
>TRBD1|TRBJ2-5|-|TRBV5-6
CASSVLAGTVGAYQETQYF
TGTGCCAGCAGCGTCCTTGCCGGGACAGTGGGCGCTTACCAAGAGACCCAGTACTTC
>-|TRBJ2-5|-|TRBV7-2
CASSLGRGPQTQYF
TGTGCCAGCAGCTTAGGCAGAGGTCCCCAGACCCAGTACTTC
>TRBD2|TRBJ2-3|-|TRBV20-1
CSASGGREYF
TGCAGTGCTTCTGGCGGGAGGGAGTATTTT
>-|TRBJ2-2|-|TRBV5-5
CASSLQRNTGELFF
TGTGCCAGCAGCTTGCAAAGGAACACCGGGGAGCTGTTTTTT
>TRBD1|TRBJ1-5|-|TRBV2
CASSEDRGLSNQPQHF
TGTGCCAGCAGTGAGGACAGGGGCCTAAGCAATCAGCCCCAGCATTTT
>-|TRBJ1-2|-|TRBV20-1
CSAETAYGYTF
TGCAGTGCCGAGACGGCGTATGGCTACACCTTC
>TRBD1|TRBJ1-1|-|TRBV7-2
CASSYTAGQGREAFF
TGTGCCAGCAGCTACACCGCGGGACAGGGTCGTGAAGCTTTCTTT
>-|TRBJ1-1|-|TRBV6-4
CASSADMNTEAFF
TGTGCCAGCAGTGCCGACATGAACACTGAAGCTTTCTTT
>TRBD1|TRBJ1-2|-|TRBV2
CASRGTGAYGYTF
TGTGCCAGCAGAGGGACAGGGGCCTATGGCTACACCTTC